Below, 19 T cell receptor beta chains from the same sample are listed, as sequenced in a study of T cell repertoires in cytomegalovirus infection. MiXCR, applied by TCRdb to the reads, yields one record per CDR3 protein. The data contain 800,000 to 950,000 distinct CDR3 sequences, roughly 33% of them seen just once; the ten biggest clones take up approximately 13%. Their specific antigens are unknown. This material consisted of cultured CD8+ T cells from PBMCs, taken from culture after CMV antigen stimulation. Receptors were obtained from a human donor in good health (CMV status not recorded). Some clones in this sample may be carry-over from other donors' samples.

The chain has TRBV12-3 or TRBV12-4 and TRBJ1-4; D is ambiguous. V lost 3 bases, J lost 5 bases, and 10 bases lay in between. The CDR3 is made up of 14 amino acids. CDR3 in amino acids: CASSFFEENEKLFF. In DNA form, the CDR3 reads TGTGCCAGCAGTTTTTTTGAAGAGAATGAAAAACTGTTTTTT.

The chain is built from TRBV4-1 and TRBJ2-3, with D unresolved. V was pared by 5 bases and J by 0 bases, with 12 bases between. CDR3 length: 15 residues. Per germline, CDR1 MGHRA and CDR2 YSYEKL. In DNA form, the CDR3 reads TGCGCCAGCAGCGGTCCGGCCGGGAGCACAGATACGCAGTATTTT. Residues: CASSGPAGSTDTQYF.

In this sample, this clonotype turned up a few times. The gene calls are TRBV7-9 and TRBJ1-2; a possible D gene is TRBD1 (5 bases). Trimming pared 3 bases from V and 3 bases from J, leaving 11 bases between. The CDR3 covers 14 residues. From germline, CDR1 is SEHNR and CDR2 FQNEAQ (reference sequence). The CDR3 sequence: CASSFGGYYYGYTF. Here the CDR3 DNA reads TGTGCCAGCAGCTTCGGGGGTTACTACTATGGCTACACCTTC.

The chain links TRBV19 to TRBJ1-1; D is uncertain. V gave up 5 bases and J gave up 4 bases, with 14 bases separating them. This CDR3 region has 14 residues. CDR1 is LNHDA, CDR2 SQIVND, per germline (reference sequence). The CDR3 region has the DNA TGTGCCAGTAGTGGTGGCCCCCACGGCACTGAAGCTTTCTTT. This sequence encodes CASSGGPHGTEAFF.

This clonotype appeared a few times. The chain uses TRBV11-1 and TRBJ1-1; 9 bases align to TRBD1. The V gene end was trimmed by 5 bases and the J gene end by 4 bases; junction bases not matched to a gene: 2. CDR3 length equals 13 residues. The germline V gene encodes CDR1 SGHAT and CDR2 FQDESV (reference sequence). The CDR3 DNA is TGTGCCAGCAGCGGGGACAGGGTCACTGAAGCTTTCTTT. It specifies CASSGDRVTEAFF.

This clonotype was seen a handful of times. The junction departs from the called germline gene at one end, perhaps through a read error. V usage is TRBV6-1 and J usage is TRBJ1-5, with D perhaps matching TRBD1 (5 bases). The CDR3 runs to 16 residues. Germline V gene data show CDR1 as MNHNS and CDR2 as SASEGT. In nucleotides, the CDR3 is TGTGCCAGCATCTCTACAAGGGACCTCGTCAATCCGCCCCAGCATTTT. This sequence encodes CASISTRDLVNPPQHF.

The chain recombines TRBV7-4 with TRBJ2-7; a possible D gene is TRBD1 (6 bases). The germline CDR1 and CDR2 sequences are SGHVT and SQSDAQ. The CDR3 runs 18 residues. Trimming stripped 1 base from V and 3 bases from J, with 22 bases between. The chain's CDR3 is CASSLGRQGRGTIYEQYF. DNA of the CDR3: TGTGCCAGCAGCTTAGGACGACAAGGCAGGGGAACAATCTACGAGCAGTACTTC. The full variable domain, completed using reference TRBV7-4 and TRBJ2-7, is GAGVSQSPRYKVAKRGRDVALRCDSISGHVTLYWYRQTLGQGSEVLTYSQSDAQRDKSGRPSGRFSAERPERSVSTLKIQRTEQGDSAVYLCASSLGRQGRGTIYEQYFGPGTRLTVT.

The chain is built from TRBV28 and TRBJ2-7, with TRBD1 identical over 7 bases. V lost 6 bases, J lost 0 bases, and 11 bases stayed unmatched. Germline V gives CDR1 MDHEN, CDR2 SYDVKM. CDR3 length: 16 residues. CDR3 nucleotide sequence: TGTGCCAGCAGCCACCAGGGGGTATTTACCTCCTACGAGCAGTACTTC. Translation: CASSHQGVFTSYEQYF.

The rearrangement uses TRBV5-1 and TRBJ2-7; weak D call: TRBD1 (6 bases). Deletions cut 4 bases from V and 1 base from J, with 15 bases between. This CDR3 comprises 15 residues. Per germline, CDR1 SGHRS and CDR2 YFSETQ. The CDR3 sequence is CASSGSGEPSYEQYF. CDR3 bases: TGCGCCAGCAGCGGATCAGGGGAACCTTCCTACGAGCAGTACTTC.

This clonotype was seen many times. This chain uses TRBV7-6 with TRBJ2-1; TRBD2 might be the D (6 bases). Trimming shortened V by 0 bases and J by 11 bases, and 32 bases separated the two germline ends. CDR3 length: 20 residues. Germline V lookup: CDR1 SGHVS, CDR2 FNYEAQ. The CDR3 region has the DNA TGTGCCAGCAGCTTAGCGAGGACTATGAGCAAGGGTCTCCTCTTACCTCAGCAGTTCTTC. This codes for CASSLARTMSKGLLLPQQFF.

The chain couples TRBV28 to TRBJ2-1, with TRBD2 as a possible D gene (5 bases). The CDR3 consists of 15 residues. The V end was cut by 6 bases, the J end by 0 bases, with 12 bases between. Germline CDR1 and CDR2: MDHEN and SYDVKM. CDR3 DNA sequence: TGTGCCAGCAGGACGGGGTTGAGCTCCTACAATGAGCAGTTCTTC. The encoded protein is CASRTGLSSYNEQFF.

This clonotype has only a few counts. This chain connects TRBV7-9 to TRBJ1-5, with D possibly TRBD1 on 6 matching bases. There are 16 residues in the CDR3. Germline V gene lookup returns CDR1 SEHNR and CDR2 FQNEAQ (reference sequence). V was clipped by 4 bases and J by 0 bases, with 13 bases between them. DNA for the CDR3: TGTGCCAGCAGCTCCCCGGACAGTGATAGCAATCAGCCCCAGCATTTT. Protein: CASSSPDSDSNQPQHF.

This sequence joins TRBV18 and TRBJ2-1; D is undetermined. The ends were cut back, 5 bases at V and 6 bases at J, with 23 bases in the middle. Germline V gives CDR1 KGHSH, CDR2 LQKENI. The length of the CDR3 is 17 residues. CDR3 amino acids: CASSGVETGYLGNEQFF. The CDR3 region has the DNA TGTGCCAGCTCAGGTGTCGAAACTGGATATCTGGGCAATGAGCAGTTCTTC.

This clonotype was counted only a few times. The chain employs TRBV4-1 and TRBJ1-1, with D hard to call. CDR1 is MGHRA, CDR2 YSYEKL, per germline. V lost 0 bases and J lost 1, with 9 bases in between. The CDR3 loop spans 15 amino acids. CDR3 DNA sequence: TGCGCCAGCAGCCAAGACATACGGACGAACACTGAAGCTTTCTTT. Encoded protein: CASSQDIRTNTEAFF.

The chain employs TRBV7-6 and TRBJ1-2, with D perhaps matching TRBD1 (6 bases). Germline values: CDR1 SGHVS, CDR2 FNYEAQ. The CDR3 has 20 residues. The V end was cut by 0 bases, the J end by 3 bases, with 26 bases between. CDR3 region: CASSLAVMKEAGVVDYGYTF. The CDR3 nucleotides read TGTGCCAGCAGCTTAGCGGTAATGAAGGAAGCAGGGGTTGTTGACTATGGCTACACCTTC.

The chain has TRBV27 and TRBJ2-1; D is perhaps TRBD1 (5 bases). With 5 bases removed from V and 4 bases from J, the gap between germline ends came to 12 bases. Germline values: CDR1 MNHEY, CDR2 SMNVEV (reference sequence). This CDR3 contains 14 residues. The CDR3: CASSTVPGYNEQFF. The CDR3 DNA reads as TGTGCCAGCAGTACCGTTCCAGGGTACAATGAGCAGTTCTTC.

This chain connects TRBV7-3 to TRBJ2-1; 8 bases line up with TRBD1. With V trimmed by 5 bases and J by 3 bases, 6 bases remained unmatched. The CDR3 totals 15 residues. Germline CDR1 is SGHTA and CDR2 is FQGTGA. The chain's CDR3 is CASSTGQGFYNEQFF. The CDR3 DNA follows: TGTGCCAGCAGCACCGGACAGGGTTTCTACAATGAGCAGTTCTTC.

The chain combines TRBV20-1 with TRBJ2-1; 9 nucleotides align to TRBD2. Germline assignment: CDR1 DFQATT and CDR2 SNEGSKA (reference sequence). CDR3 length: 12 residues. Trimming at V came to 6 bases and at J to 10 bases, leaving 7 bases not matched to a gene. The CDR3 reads CSASGGPVEQFF. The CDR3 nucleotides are TGCAGTGCAAGCGGGGGGCCGGTGGAGCAGTTCTTC.

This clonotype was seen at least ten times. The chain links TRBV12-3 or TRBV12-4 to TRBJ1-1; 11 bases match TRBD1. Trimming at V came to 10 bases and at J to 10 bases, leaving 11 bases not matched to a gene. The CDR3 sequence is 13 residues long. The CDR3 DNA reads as TGTGCCACCCACTACCGGACAGGGGGCACAGCTTTCTTT. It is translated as CATHYRTGGTAFF.